This T cell receptor beta chain comes out of a study of T cells in Graves' hyperthyroidism and ophthalmopathy. Whole-study context: The initial diagnosis was the point when peripheral blood was collected, ahead of any treatment.

Points from the study as a whole: Most clonotypes expanded in thyroid above 0.001 were likewise present in blood.

Disease duration under 2 months; hyperthyroidism patients were aged 18 to 65. Uncontrolled infection, other autoimmune disease, pregnancy and lactation each barred patients from inclusion. A remark on this clonotype: Its antigen is undetermined.

The CDR3 is 15 residues long. From germline, CDR1 is ENHRY and CDR2 SYGVKD. Trimming removed 4 bases from V and 0 bases from J, with 12 bases in between. The source material, RNA transcripts, was used to amplify TCR beta CDR3 regions. Primed by the HTBI set, a first-round RT-PCR was run on the TCR CDR3. TCRdb reprocessed the multiplex PCR reads via MiXCR and lists one record per CDR3 protein. This sample has 370,000 or so distinct CDR3 sequences, with 25% found just once. Sequencing input: blood. This chain connects TRBV10-3 to TRBJ1-1, with D possibly matching TRBD1 (5 bases). The receptor was derived from a man aged 45-65 years with Graves' hyperthyroidism. The CDR3 region is CAISGGVTMNTEAFF. DNA for the CDR3: TGTGCCATCAGTGGAGGGGTCACCATGAACACTGAAGCTTTCTTT.